This T cell receptor (beta chain) was sequenced for a study of blood T cell repertoires in COVID-19. Across the whole study: Sites in the United States, Italy and Spain provided acute and convalescent COVID-19 samples. T cells, B-cell-depleted T cells, or PBMCs provided the cDNA or gDNA that served as material.

This CDR3 is 15 amino acids long. Germline V gives CDR1 SGHKS, CDR2 YYEKEE (reference sequence). V was cut by 2 bases and J by 2 bases, with 13 bases left in between. Categorization into cohorts depended on clinical history that participants reported. Someone with COVID-19 had been met by exposed participants within 2 weeks before study entry. Sequencing was performed with immunoSEQ multiplex PCR; in TCRdb, only in-frame clones are kept and a portion is missing. This sample has around 320,000 clones; approximately 89% occur once, and the top ten carry roughly 2.9%. What was sequenced was PBMCs or T cells enriched from blood (not recorded which). The receptor was isolated from a woman between 50 and 59 years old who had been exposed to COVID-19. J is TRBJ1-2 and V is TRBV5-5; D is uncertain. CDR3 in DNA: TGTGCCAGCAGCTTATTGCGCGGAGGGAACTATGGCTACACCTTC. Residues: CASSLLRGGNYGYTF.